This TCR beta chain was sequenced during a study of cytomegalovirus exposure and HLA in healthy donors. Turning to the study itself: A subsequent analysis reported that the roughly 120 validation repertoires were produced on the same platform that had also been used for the 500 to 700 first-cohort repertoires.

The repertoire was sequenced with immunoSEQ multiplex PCR; TCRdb's copy has only in-frame clones and lacks some. The sample shows tens of thousands of clones, 80% to 95% of them seen only once. Germline CDR1 reads SQVTM; CDR2 reads ANQGSEA. V lost 1 base to trimming and J lost 3 bases; unmatched junction nucleotides: 4. CDR3 length equals 15 residues. The material sequenced was PBMCs. The chain carries TRBV29-1 and TRBJ2-5, with TRBD1 matching over 11 bases. The origin of this receptor is a woman aged 30 to 39 in good health and CMV-seropositive. The CDR3 is CSVEGTGGWEETQYF. The DNA of the CDR3 is TGCAGCGTTGAAGGGACAGGGGGCTGGGAAGAGACCCAGTACTTC.